This TCR beta chain is drawn from a study of tumor-infiltrating lymphocytes in oesophageal squamous cell carcinoma. This clonotype has a count of ten or more. This CDR3 has 16 residues. V was pared by 0 bases and J by 4 bases, with 13 bases between. The germline V gene encodes CDR1 LNHDA and CDR2 SQIVND (reference sequence). TCRdb fed the PCR reads into MiXCR, producing one record per CDR3 protein. Among under 20,000 distinct CDR3 sequences listed, roughly 36% were seen once. The receptor was isolated from a male donor with esophageal squamous cell carcinoma. The chain employs TRBV19 and TRBJ2-4, with D possibly being TRBD1 or TRBD2 (5 bases each). Sequencing was performed on esophageal tumor tissue. DNA of the CDR3: TGTGCCAGTAGTATAGATCTAGGGACGGGGAAAAACATTCAGTACTTC. Encoded protein: CASSIDLGTGKNIQYF.